This entry is about one TCR beta chain. Its antigen is not identified. A J-beta primer mix and a sample-barcoded 5' primer were used in a second PCR of about 6 to 12 cycles. TCRdb re-called the 5' RACE reads with MiXCR, one entry per CDR3 protein. The sample yields around 780,000 distinct CDR3 sequences, approximately 24% seen once. This specimen belongs to a study of blood T cells in healthy people across ages. Study results and caveats: The unknown donor CMV status may have confounded expanded clonotype changes.

CDR3 length: 14 amino acids. The ends were cut back, 2 bases at V and 2 bases at J, with 9 bases in the middle. The germline V gene has CDR1 MGHRA and CDR2 YSYEKL. Another study also made use of these data, one on T cells of mothers and their children.

The chain employs TRBV4-1 and TRBJ1-2; possible D gene TRBD1, 5 bases. The sample taken for sequencing was blood. The receptor's source is a boy aged 5-17 years in good health. The CDR3 spells CASSQPPGNYGYTF. The CDR3 nucleotides read TGCGCCAGCAGCCAACCCCCAGGGAACTATGGCTACACCTTC.